A single sample is the source of the 25 T cell receptor beta chains below, sequenced in a study of PD-1 blockade in classical Hodgkin lymphoma. Time point of the sample: cycle 4 day 1 (C4D1), after five to seven weeks of nivolumab. In every patient, relapse followed autologous stem cell transplantation, while exposure to brentuximab vedotin differed. Libraries were prepared by immunoSEQ multiplex PCR; TCRdb keeps only in-frame clonotypes and omits some of them. The sample includes about 41,000 clones, approximately 70% of them seen just once. Specimen: peripheral blood mononuclear cells (PBMCs), collected before the fourth cycle of nivolumab. These receptors came from a human donor with classical Hodgkin lymphoma.

The V call is TRBV4-1, the J call TRBJ1-6, with D unclear. V was clipped by 0 bases and J by 5 bases, with 14 bases between them. CDR1 MGHRA and CDR2 YSYEKL come from the germline V gene. The CDR3 is 17 residues long. CDR3 amino acids: CASSQDGGLTDNSPLHF. CDR3 sequence (DNA): TGCGCCAGCAGCCAAGATGGCGGGCTAACTGATAATTCACCCCTCCACTTT.

The chain couples TRBV14 to TRBJ2-7; D remains ambiguous. V lost 1 base, J lost 4 bases, and 11 bases lay in between. CDR1 is SGHDN, CDR2 FVKESK, per germline. The CDR3 spans 14 residues. CDR3 DNA: TGTGCCAGCAGCCAAGGTCTCTTGAATTACGAGCAGTACTTC. Protein: CASSQGLLNYEQYF.

The genes are TRBV30 and TRBJ1-3; possible D gene TRBD1, 5 bases. Germline CDR1 and CDR2: GTSNPN and SVGIG (reference sequence). The CDR3 extends over 13 amino acids. V lost 4 bases, J lost 3 bases, and 10 bases lay in between. CDR3 bases: TGTGCCTGGACCGGGGGAGTTGGAAACACCATATATTTT. Protein: CAWTGGVGNTIYF.

This chain links TRBV6-1 with TRBJ1-4; TRBD1 matches at 7 bases. V lost 4 bases, J lost 7 bases, and 9 bases stayed unmatched. The CDR3 is 15 amino acids. CDR1 and CDR2 from the germline V gene are MNHNS and SASEGT. The CDR3 sequence is CASSVQGSSLEKLFF. DNA of the CDR3: TGTGCCAGCAGTGTACAGGGGAGCTCGCTTGAAAAACTGTTTTTT.

This rearrangement joins TRBV4-3 to TRBJ2-7; 9 nucleotides align to TRBD1. V lost 5 bases and J lost 3; bases outside the gene matches: 8. The CDR3 has 15 residues. Germline CDR1 is LGHNA and CDR2 is YSLEER. CDR3 protein: CASSYPGQGLYEQYF. CDR3 nucleotides: TGCGCCAGCAGCTACCCGGGACAGGGCCTCTACGAGCAGTACTTC.

The sample holds a few counts of this clone. J is TRBJ2-1 and V is TRBV2; 9 nucleotides line up with TRBD1. Trimming removed 10 bases from V and 0 bases from J; junction bases left unmatched: 4. In germline, CDR1 is SNHLY, CDR2 FYNNEI. CDR3 length: 14 residues. The DNA for the CDR3 is TGTGCCAACCCGACAGGGGGCTCCTACAATGAGCAGTTCTTC. Translated, it gives CANPTGGSYNEQFF.

Concerning this clone: Since no conserved phenylalanine or tryptophan closes the CDR3, a read error is the likely cause. The chain uses TRBV6-9 and TRBJ1-6; no firm D call. Trimming took 4 bases from V and 4 from J, leaving 11 bases between them. CDR3 length: 15 amino acids. Germline-derived CDR1 and CDR2 are MNHGY and SVAAGI. The DNA for the CDR3 is TGTGCCAGCAGTTCCCCGAAAGGGTATAATTCACCCCTCCACCTT. Its translation: CASSSPKGYNSPLHL.

The chain has TRBV7-8 and TRBJ2-7; D is perhaps TRBD1 or TRBD2 (5 bases each). V lost 5 bases and J 7 bases, leaving 24 bases between the germline ends. CDR1 is SGHVS, CDR2 FQNEAQ, per germline. The CDR3 covers 16 residues. CDR3 nucleotides: TGTGCCAGCAGCGGACGATCCCCGGGACCGGGCGGGGAGCAGTACTTC. Translation gives CASSGRSPGPGGEQYF.

The genes are TRBV21-1 and TRBJ1-1. TRBV21-1 represents a pseudogene. The CDR3 extends over 10 amino acids. The CDR3 DNA follows: TGTGCCACCCGGGACACTGAAGCTTTCTTT. Translating gives CATRDTEAFF.

The V call is TRBV5-8, the J call TRBJ1-1; 8 positions agree with TRBD1. Germline CDR1 and CDR2: SGHTS and YDEGEE. The CDR3 sequence is 15 residues long. Losses at the gene ends were 4 bases for V and 0 bases for J; bases not matched to a gene: 5. The CDR3 region has the DNA TGTGCCAGCAGCCCGGACAGGGTTATGAACACTGAAGCTTTCTTT. Amino acid sequence: CASSPDRVMNTEAFF.

DNA of the CDR3: TGTGCCAGTAGTATGACTTCTGGGGCCAACGTCCTGACTTTC. Amino acid sequence: CASSMTSGANVLTF. This rearrangement joins TRBV19 to TRBJ2-6; D remains unclear. CDR3 length: 14 amino acids. V was shortened by 3 bases and J by 1 base, with 4 bases between the two germline ends. Germline CDR1 reads LNHDA; CDR2 reads SQIVND (reference sequence).

V is TRBV5-4 and J is TRBJ2-5, with 8 positions matching TRBD2. The germline V gene encodes CDR1 SGHNT and CDR2 YYREEE (reference sequence). V shed 0 bases and J 1 base; nucleotides not matched to a gene: 5. This CDR3 has 16 amino acids. For the CDR3, the DNA is TGTGCCAGCAGCTTGGGACGGGGGGGCCCCCAAGAGACCCAGTACTTC. Translation gives CASSLGRGGPQETQYF.

V usage is TRBV10-3 and J usage is TRBJ1-2, with a possible D match to TRBD1 (5 bases). V gave up 8 bases and J gave up 4 bases, with 14 bases separating them. Germline V lookup: CDR1 ENHRY, CDR2 SYGVKD. This CDR3 has 13 residues. Written as DNA, the CDR3 is TGTGCCATCGCTTCTCGGGGCGCCTATGGCTACACCTTC. Amino acid sequence: CAIASRGAYGYTF.

V is TRBV27 and J is TRBJ2-7; D might be TRBD1 or TRBD2, each matching 5 bases. The CDR3 is made up of 15 amino acids. Trimming took 2 bases from V and 2 from J, leaving 13 bases between them. CDR1 and CDR2 from the germline V gene are MNHEY and SMNVEV (reference sequence). Written as DNA, the CDR3 is TGTGCCAGCAGTTTAGGTTGGGGGAAAACCTACGAGCAGTACTTC. It yields the protein CASSLGWGKTYEQYF.

The rearrangement joins TRBV5-4 to TRBJ2-7, with 7 bases lining up with TRBD1. Germline CDR1 reads SGHNT; CDR2 reads YYREEE (reference sequence). CDR3 size: 15 residues. V shed 0 bases and J 3 bases; nucleotides not matched to a gene: 6. CDR3 in amino acids: CASSLEGTALYEQYF. CDR3 bases: TGTGCCAGCAGCTTGGAAGGGACAGCTCTCTACGAGCAGTACTTC.

The chain links TRBV11-3 to TRBJ1-2; D is uncertain. This CDR3 region has 15 residues. V lost 1 base, J lost 0 bases, and 9 bases lay in between. Germline CDR1 is SGHNT and CDR2 is YENEEA. CDR3 sequence: CASSLARMTNYGYTF. For the CDR3, the DNA is TGTGCCAGCAGCTTAGCCCGAATGACTAACTATGGCTACACCTTC.

The chain links TRBV27 to TRBJ2-7; TRBD1 or TRBD2 may be the D gene (6 bases each). Trimming stripped 8 bases from V and 0 bases from J, with 11 bases between. Germline values: CDR1 MNHEY, CDR2 SMNVEV (reference sequence). The CDR3 runs to 13 residues. For the CDR3, the DNA is TGTGCCAGCGGCCCGGGGGCCTCCTACGAGCAGTACTTC. Translated: CASGPGASYEQYF.

V usage is TRBV11-1 and J usage is TRBJ2-1; 7 nucleotides align to TRBD2. Germline V gene lookup returns CDR1 SGHAT and CDR2 FQDESV (reference sequence). The CDR3 has 15 residues. V lost 8 bases, J lost 9 bases, and 16 bases stayed unmatched. CDR3 in amino acids: CASSPGGSFLTEQFF. The CDR3 DNA reads TGTGCCAGCTCCCCGGGGGGTTCCTTCTTGACTGAGCAGTTCTTC. The whole variable domain, filled in from reference TRBV11-1 and TRBJ2-1, reads EAEVAQSPRYKITEKSQAVAFWCDPISGHATLYWYRQILGQGPELLVQFQDESVVDDSQLPKDRFSAERLKGVDSTLKIQPAELGDSAMYLCASSPGGSFLTEQFFGPGTRLTVL.

The genes are TRBV5-1 and TRBJ2-3; TRBD2 aligns across 7 bases. Unmatched junction bases numbered 6, after V lost 0 bases and J lost 2 bases. Per germline, CDR1 SGHRS and CDR2 YFSETQ. This CDR3 comprises 16 residues. This CDR3 is CASSLEVGGNTDTQYF. The CDR3, as DNA: TGCGCCAGCAGCTTGGAGGTGGGAGGGAACACAGATACGCAGTATTTT. The full variable domain, rest sourced from reference TRBV5-1 and TRBJ2-3, is KAGVTQTPRYLIKTRGQQVTLSCSPISGHRSVSWYQQTPGQGLQFLFEYFSETQRNKGNFPGRFSGRQFSNSRSEMNVSTLELGDSALYLCASSLEVGGNTDTQYFGPGTRLTVL.

This clone was counted a few times. This chain links TRBV27 with TRBJ2-7; 9 bases map to TRBD1. This CDR3 has 16 amino acids. The germline V gene has CDR1 MNHEY and CDR2 SMNVEV (reference sequence). Trimming removed 2 bases from V and 5 bases from J; junction bases left unmatched: 10. The CDR3 bases are TGTGCCAGCAGTTTAGCCGGGACAGGGATAGTCCACGAGCAGTACTTC. Translation gives CASSLAGTGIVHEQYF.

The rearrangement uses TRBV4-1 and TRBJ1-4; D perhaps matches TRBD1 (5 bases). V was trimmed by 1 base and J by 4 bases, leaving 10 bases between them. CDR3 length: 15 amino acids. In germline, CDR1 is MGHRA, CDR2 YSYEKL. This CDR3 reads CASSQVGLNNEKLFF. CDR3 coding DNA: TGCGCCAGCAGCCAAGTGGGACTGAATAATGAAAAACTGTTTTTT.

This sequence joins TRBV7-2 and TRBJ2-7; D may be TRBD2 (5 bases). V lost 2 bases to trimming and J lost 9 bases, with 11 bases between them. CDR1 SGHTA and CDR2 FQGNSA come from the germline V gene. The CDR3 length is 12 residues. The CDR3 here is CASSLNGDGQYF. CDR3 bases: TGTGCCAGCAGCTTAAACGGGGATGGGCAGTACTTC.

The J gene is TRBJ1-4, the V gene TRBV4-2; D not resolved. Germline V gene lookup returns CDR1 LGHNA and CDR2 YNFKEQ. Between the trimmed V and J ends, which lost 1 base and 4 bases, there was a span of 10 bases. This CDR3 spans 15 amino acids. The CDR3 is CASSQGEQINEKLFF. The DNA of the CDR3 is TGTGCCAGCAGCCAAGGAGAACAGATTAATGAAAAACTGTTTTTT.

The CDR3 protein is CASRPSDSYEQYF. CDR3 coding DNA: TGTGCCAGCAGACCATCTGACAGCTACGAGCAGTACTTC. The genes are TRBV6-5 and TRBJ2-7, with D possibly being TRBD1 (5 bases). The germline V gene encodes CDR1 MNHEY and CDR2 SVGAGI. V was shortened by 6 bases and J by 3 bases, with 12 bases between the two germline ends. The CDR3 spans 13 residues.

This clone occurred once. This chain connects TRBV6-4 to TRBJ2-3; either TRBD1 or TRBD2 may fit D (5 bases each). The V end lost 3 bases, the J end lost 1 base, and 8 bases lay between the germline ends. CDR3 length: 14 residues. CDR1 is MRHNA, CDR2 SNTAGT, per germline. In DNA form, the CDR3 reads TGTGCCAGCAGTGATCTGGGACGCACAGATACGCAGTATTTT. This gives the protein CASSDLGRTDTQYF.